The 19 T cell receptor beta chains below were found in one sample sequenced in a study of T cells in Graves' hyperthyroidism and ophthalmopathy. The source material, RNA transcripts, was used to amplify TCR beta CDR3 regions. HTBI primers were used for first-round RT-PCR of the TCR CDR3. TCRdb used MiXCR to reprocess the multiplex PCR reads, holding one entry per CDR3 protein. The table shows a few hundred thousand distinct CDR3 sequences, with about 20% occurring only once. Specimen: blood. The source of these receptors is a man aged 25 to 45 with Graves' ophthalmopathy.

V usage is TRBV12-3 or TRBV12-4 and J usage is TRBJ1-1; 9 bases agree with TRBD1. The CDR3 runs 14 residues. V was pared by 5 bases and J by 4 bases, with 5 bases of the junction left unmatched. CDR3: CASSETGGGTEAFF. CDR3 DNA sequence: TGTGCCAGCAGTGAGACAGGGGGAGGCACTGAAGCTTTCTTT.

This clonotype occurred a few times. The chain carries TRBV6-1 and TRBJ2-5; 10 bases align to TRBD2. Germline loops: CDR1 MNHNS, CDR2 SASEGT. V lost 5 bases to trimming and J lost 12 bases; unmatched junction nucleotides: 12. CDR3 length: 14 amino acids. The CDR3: CASSSTLGTSVKYF. DNA for the CDR3: TGTGCCAGCAGTTCCACTCTTGGGACTAGCGTAAAGTACTTC.

This clonotype was found many times. CDR3 sequence reads: CASSPLRTDYGYTF. The CDR3, as DNA: TGTGCCAGCAGCCCTCTCCGGACAGACTATGGCTACACCTTC. The chain combines TRBV2 with TRBJ1-2; D possibly corresponds to TRBD1 (6 bases). V was clipped by 6 bases and J by 3 bases, with 14 bases between them. There are 14 residues in the CDR3. CDR1 and CDR2 from the germline V gene are SNHLY and FYNNEI.

V usage is TRBV7-9 and J usage is TRBJ2-1; 13 bases are a match to TRBD2. CDR1 is SEHNR and CDR2 is FQNEAQ in the germline V gene (reference sequence). Germline trimming cut 5 bases from V and 9 bases from J; bases unmatched to any gene: 10. CDR3 size: 16 residues. The CDR3, as DNA: TGTGCCAGCAGCCGCTCCGGGACTAGCGGGATTGGTGAGCAGTTCTTC. This sequence encodes CASSRSGTSGIGEQFF.

The chain recombines TRBV7-9 with TRBJ2-3; TRBD2 might be the D (5 bases). Trimming took off 1 base at V and 5 bases at J, with 22 bases between the two ends. This CDR3 contains 18 residues. Germline-derived CDR1 and CDR2 are SEHNR and FQNEAQ (reference sequence). CDR3 in amino acids: CASSLDRVSLEGRDTQYF. CDR3 nucleotides: TGTGCCAGCAGCTTAGATCGCGTTTCACTAGAGGGTCGAGATACGCAGTATTTT.

This clonotype has a handful of counts. J is TRBJ2-7 and V is TRBV27; TRBD2 agrees at 10 bases. Germline V gives CDR1 MNHEY, CDR2 SMNVEV (reference sequence). This CDR3 comprises 15 residues. V was clipped by 2 bases and J by 5 bases; unmatched bases: 6. DNA for the CDR3: TGTGCCAGCAGTTTAGCACTAGCGGGACGGAACGAGCAGTACTTC. Protein sequence: CASSLALAGRNEQYF.

This rearrangement joins TRBV4-2 to TRBJ2-6, with D unresolved. The V gene lost 2 bases and the J gene lost 1 base, with 12 bases spanning the gap. CDR3 size: 17 residues. Germline lookup yields CDR1 LGHNA and CDR2 YNFKEQ. Here the CDR3 DNA reads TGTGCCAGCAGCCAAAACGGACCCTCTTCTGGGGCCAACGTCCTGACTTTC. Translation: CASSQNGPSSGANVLTF.

The table lists this clonotype with many counts. This chain links TRBV28 with TRBJ2-1; possible D gene TRBD1, 6 bases. Trimming left V 6 bases short and J 0 bases short, with 12 bases between. The germline V gene has CDR1 MDHEN and CDR2 SYDVKM. The CDR3 covers 15 residues. This CDR3 reads CASSPTGSSYNEQFF. For the CDR3, the DNA is TGTGCCAGCAGCCCTACAGGGAGCTCCTACAATGAGCAGTTCTTC.

This chain's CDR3 is CASSQDRPGGPPPETQYF. For the CDR3, the DNA is TGTGCCAGCAGCCAAGATAGGCCGGGAGGGCCCCCCCCAGAGACCCAGTACTTC. V is TRBV3-1 and J is TRBJ2-5, with TRBD2 identical over 8 bases. The V gene end was trimmed by 0 bases and the J gene end by 4 bases; junction bases not matched to a gene: 13. Germline V gene sequence: CDR1 LGHDT, CDR2 YNNKEL (reference sequence). The CDR3 is 18 amino acids.

This clonotype occurred many times. V usage is TRBV5-6 and J usage is TRBJ2-3, with D tentatively TRBD2 (6 bases). The ends were cut back, 6 bases at V and 4 bases at J, with 12 bases in the middle. In germline, CDR1 is SGHDT, CDR2 YYEEEE. The CDR3 runs 13 residues. This CDR3 reads CASKRRGADTQYF. CDR3 DNA: TGTGCCAGCAAACGGCGGGGCGCAGATACGCAGTATTTT.

At least ten counts were recorded for this clonotype. This chain links TRBV28 with TRBJ2-7; D is perhaps TRBD2 (6 bases). CDR3 length: 14 residues. In germline, CDR1 is MDHEN, CDR2 SYDVKM. The V end was cut by 4 bases, the J end by 6 bases, with 16 bases between. The CDR3 DNA sequence: TGTGCCAGCAGTTCGCCCGGGGGTATGAGCGAGCAGTACTTC. Protein: CASSSPGGMSEQYF.

In this sample, this clonotype turned up many times. The rearrangement uses TRBV6-1 and TRBJ2-5, with 10 bases identical to TRBD2. V dropped 7 bases and J dropped 5; count of bases not matched to a gene: 19. The CDR3 consists of 18 residues. CDR1 and CDR2 from the germline V gene are MNHNS and SASEGT. The CDR3 DNA sequence: TGTGCCAGCACCGATGCGGCCGCTCTAGCGGGAGCGCGTGAGACCCAGTACTTC. Protein product: CASTDAAALAGARETQYF.

J is TRBJ1-3 and V is TRBV19, with a possible D match to TRBD1 (5 bases). Trimming shortened V by 9 bases and J by 3 bases, and 15 bases separated the two germline ends. CDR1 and CDR2 (germline): LNHDA, SQIVND (reference sequence). This CDR3 is 14 amino acids long. The CDR3 sequence is CASKGLGDGNTIYF. Here the CDR3 DNA reads TGTGCCAGCAAAGGGTTGGGGGATGGAAACACCATATATTTT.

The rearrangement joins TRBV6-2 or TRBV6-3 to TRBJ2-5, with 7 nucleotides matching TRBD2. CDR3 length equals 15 residues. After removal of 2 bases from V and 5 bases from J, the junction contained 8 bases not matched to a gene. Germline V gene data show CDR1 as MNHEY and CDR2 as SVGEGT. For the CDR3, the DNA is TGTGCCAGCAGTTACGCGGCGGGAGCGACGGAGACCCAGTACTTC. Translating gives CASSYAAGATETQYF.

The rearrangement uses TRBV7-3 and TRBJ2-5, with 7 nucleotides matching TRBD1. J was trimmed by 4 bases and V by 5 bases; bases with no gene match: 10. Germline V gives CDR1 SGHTA, CDR2 FQGTGA. The CDR3 has 15 residues. The CDR3 DNA follows: TGTGCCAGCAGCCCAACGGGACAGATGGGAGAGACCCAGTACTTC. It encodes CASSPTGQMGETQYF.

This clonotype has just a few counts. The chain employs TRBV7-9 and TRBJ1-2; 8 bases are a match to TRBD1. From germline, CDR1 is SEHNR and CDR2 FQNEAQ (reference sequence). The V segment lost 0 bases and the J segment 4 bases; nucleotides outside the gene matches: 7. This CDR3 has 16 residues. The CDR3 here is CASSLANRDRFYGYTF. CDR3 sequence (DNA): TGTGCCAGCAGCTTAGCCAACCGGGACAGGTTCTATGGCTACACCTTC.

This clonotype was observed a few times. This sequence joins TRBV20-1 and TRBJ2-3, with 12 bases lining up with TRBD2. Germline-derived CDR1 and CDR2 are DFQATT and SNEGSKA (reference sequence). This CDR3 has 18 amino acids. V lost 1 base and J lost 2; bases outside the gene matches: 10. The CDR3: CSARALWASGRDTDTQYF. The CDR3, as DNA: TGCAGTGCTAGAGCACTGTGGGCTAGCGGGAGGGACACAGATACGCAGTATTTT.

In its sample, this clonotype was seen many times. This chain joins TRBV11-2 and TRBJ1-6; D unresolved. The CDR3 sequence is 14 residues long. V was pared by 1 base and J by 9 bases, with 10 bases between. Per germline, CDR1 SGHAT and CDR2 FQNNGV. DNA of the CDR3: TGTGCCAGCAGCTTAGTTGGAGATTTTTCACCCCTCCACTTT. It encodes CASSLVGDFSPLHF.

Here the CDR3 reads CASSLVVTSGSPDTQYF. CDR3 sequence (DNA): TGCGCCAGCAGCTTGGTCGTGACTAGCGGGAGCCCAGATACGCAGTATTTT. V and J are TRBV5-1 and TRBJ2-3; TRBD2 matches at 12 bases. The CDR3 loop spans 17 amino acids. The J segment lost 4 bases and the V segment lost 0 bases, leaving 6 bases of the junction unmatched. CDR1 and CDR2 from the germline V gene are SGHRS and YFSETQ.